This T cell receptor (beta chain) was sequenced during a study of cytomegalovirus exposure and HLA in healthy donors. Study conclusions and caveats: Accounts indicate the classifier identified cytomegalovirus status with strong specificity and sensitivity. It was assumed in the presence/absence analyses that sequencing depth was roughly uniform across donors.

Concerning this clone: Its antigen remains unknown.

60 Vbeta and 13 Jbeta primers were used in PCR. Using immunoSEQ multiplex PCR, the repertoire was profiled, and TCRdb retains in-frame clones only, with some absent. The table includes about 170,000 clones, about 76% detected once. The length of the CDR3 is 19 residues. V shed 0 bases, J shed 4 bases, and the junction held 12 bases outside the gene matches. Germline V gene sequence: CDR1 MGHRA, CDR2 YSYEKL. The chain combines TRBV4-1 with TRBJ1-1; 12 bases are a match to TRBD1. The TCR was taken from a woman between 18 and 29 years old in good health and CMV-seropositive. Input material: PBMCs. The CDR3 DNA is TGCGCCAGCAGCCAAGATTGGTCCGGGACAGGGGGCAGGGGCACTGAAGCTTTCTTT. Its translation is CASSQDWSGTGGRGTEAFF.